This TCR beta chain emerged from a study of OX40 agonist ivuxolimab in advanced cancers. The overall study: While on treatment, patients had intravenous ivuxolimab at 0.01 to 10 mg/kg every 2 weeks. Partial responses occurred in three patients (one hepatocellular carcinoma, two cutaneous melanoma).

Repertoires were generated with immunoSEQ multiplex PCR, while TCRdb's copy carries only in-frame clones and drops some. The data hold about 75,000 clones, with about 85% observed a single time. The study's findings and limits: Dose levels from 0.1 to 3.0 mg/kg saw CD4+ and CD8+ blood T cells expand clonally by week 6.

Drawing of blood for sampling happened at baseline, at cycle 4 day 1, and at cycle 7 day 1. As for this clone: Its antigen is currently unknown.

Sequences were derived from CD4+ or CD8+ T cells sorted from blood, sampled in a trial of the OX40 agonist ivuxolimab. This sequence was found in an adult with an advanced solid tumor such as melanoma, head and neck, liver or kidney cancer.

CDR3 region: CASSVGTERGYTGELFF. Written as DNA, the CDR3 is TGTGCCAGCAGCGTAGGGACGGAGCGGGGATACACCGGGGAGCTGTTTTTT. This chain connects TRBV9 to TRBJ2-2; 7 bases line up with TRBD2. The CDR3 covers 17 residues. Looked up from germline, CDR1 is SGDLS and CDR2 is YYNGEE. After removal of 0 bases from V and 3 bases from J, the junction contained 8 bases not matched to a gene.